A selection of T cell receptor beta chains follows, all from one sample in a study. One entry per CDR3 protein, called by TCRdb with MiXCR from the RT-PCR reads. The data hold 650,000 to 800,000 distinct CDR3 sequences, with 13% to 15% observed a single time. Sequencing input: memory CD4+ T cells from blood. The receptor set was obtained from a female donor in good health, serving as a healthy control. CDR3s include the opening cysteine and the closing phenylalanine or tryptophan. Fields, in order: D gene, V gene, J gene, clone size, CDR3 DNA, CDR3 protein. A D gene is named only where the DNA matches it firmly. Clone size is shown for a subset of rows, as once, few, many or a class of expanded clone.

D: TRBD1; V: TRBV6-5; J: TRBJ1-3; size: .; DNA: TGTGCCAGCGCCGGGACAGGGGTGAACACCATATATTTT; CDR3: CASAGTGVNTIYF
D: TRBD2; V: TRBV5-1; J: TRBJ2-3; size: .; DNA: TGCGCCAGCAGCCTCGGGACTAGCGGGGGGGATACGCAGTATTTT; CDR3: CASSLGTSGGDTQYF
D: .; V: TRBV5-5; J: TRBJ2-3; size: few; DNA: TGTGCCAGCAGCTTGCGGCAGCACACAGATACGCAGTATTTT; CDR3: CASSLRQHTDTQYF
D: .; V: TRBV5-6; J: TRBJ1-1; size: .; DNA: TGTGCCAGCAGCTTGCCGAGGGGCACTGAAGCTTTCTTT; CDR3: CASSLPRGTEAFF
D: TRBD1; V: TRBV18; J: TRBJ2-5; size: .; DNA: TGTGCCAGCTCACCTGGGACAGGGGAAAGAGAGACCCAGTACTTC; CDR3: CASSPGTGERETQYF
D: TRBD1; V: TRBV28; J: TRBJ1-1; size: .; DNA: TGTGCCAGCAGTTTCCCCGGGACAGGGGGCGCGGGCACTGAAGCTTTCTTT; CDR3: CASSFPGTGGAGTEAFF
D: TRBD2; V: TRBV5-1; J: TRBJ2-1; size: .; DNA: TGCGCCAGCAGCTTGGTTATCACTAGCGGCTACAATGAGCAGTTCTTC; CDR3: CASSLVITSGYNEQFF
D: .; V: TRBV6-6; J: TRBJ1-1; size: many; DNA: TGTGCCAGCAGAGAACAGGGTTTCACTGAAGCTTTCTTT; CDR3: CASREQGFTEAFF
D: .; V: TRBV20-1; J: TRBJ1-2; size: .; DNA: TGCAGTGCTAGAGATAACCAGTATCTGGGCTACACCTTC; CDR3: CSARDNQYLGYTF
D: TRBD2; V: TRBV12-3/TRBV12-4; J: TRBJ2-1; size: .; DNA: TGTGCCAGCAGTCCCGGCCCGGGACTAGCGAGGAATGAGCAGTTCTTC; CDR3: CASSPGPGLARNEQFF
D: .; V: TRBV12-5; J: TRBJ1-5; size: few; DNA: TGTGCTAGTGGTTTGGTAGCTGGGGACAGCAATCAGCCCCAGCATTTT; CDR3: CASGLVAGDSNQPQHF
D: TRBD1; V: TRBV4-2; J: TRBJ2-7; size: many; DNA: TGTGCCAGCAGCCACAGCAGGACAGGCCTCTACGAGCAGTACTTC; CDR3: CASSHSRTGLYEQYF
D: TRBD2; V: TRBV28; J: TRBJ2-7; size: few; DNA: TGTGCCAGCAGGACTAGCGGGAGAAACTACGAGCAGTACTTC; CDR3: CASRTSGRNYEQYF
D: TRBD1; V: TRBV27; J: TRBJ1-5; size: few; DNA: TGTGCCAGCAGTCCCTTCCAGGGGGGTCAGCCCCAGCATTTT; CDR3: CASSPFQGGQPQHF
D: .; V: TRBV5-1; J: TRBJ1-1; size: many; DNA: TGCGCCAGCAGCTCACAGGGTGTGGACACTGAAGCTTTCTTT; CDR3: CASSSQGVDTEAFF
D: .; V: TRBV9; J: TRBJ2-7; size: .; DNA: TGTGCCAGCAGCGTAGCGGACCTTGCCTACGAGCAGTACTTC; CDR3: CASSVADLAYEQYF
D: TRBD2; V: TRBV18; J: TRBJ2-1; size: many; DNA: TGTGCCAGCTCACCGGGACTAGCGGGAGCTGAGCAGTTCTTC; CDR3: CASSPGLAGAEQFF
D: .; V: TRBV3-1; J: TRBJ1-4; size: .; DNA: TGTGCCAGCAGGGGTTGGGAGGGGCGCAATGAAAAACTGTTTTTT; CDR3: CASRGWEGRNEKLFF
D: .; V: TRBV9; J: TRBJ2-1; size: .; DNA: TGTGCCAGCAGCGTAGTAGGGTTTAGCAATGAGCAGTTCTTC; CDR3: CASSVVGFSNEQFF
D: .; V: TRBV28; J: TRBJ2-1; size: .; DNA: TGTGCCAGCAGCCCCACTATGGGGCTAGCCCTTGGGAATGAGCAGTTCTTC; CDR3: CASSPTMGLALGNEQFF
D: .; V: TRBV27; J: TRBJ2-5; size: few; DNA: TGTGCCAGCAAGGGGTACCAGCAAGAGACCCAGTACTTC; CDR3: CASKGYQQETQYF
D: .; V: TRBV6-5; J: TRBJ2-1; size: few; DNA: TGTGCCAGCAGCAAAGACCGAAGCTCCTACAATGAGCAGTTCTTC; CDR3: CASSKDRSSYNEQFF
D: .; V: TRBV12-3/TRBV12-4; J: TRBJ2-7; size: many; DNA: TGTGCCAGCAGCAAGGGTTTCGAGCAGTACTTC; CDR3: CASSKGFEQYF
D: TRBD1; V: TRBV7-8; J: TRBJ2-1; size: .; DNA: TGTGCCAGCAGCCCGGGACAGGGGGCGAGGGAGTACAATGAGCAGTTCTTC; CDR3: CASSPGQGAREYNEQFF
D: TRBD1; V: TRBV24-1; J: TRBJ1-5; size: .; DNA: TGTGCCACCAGTGACACAGGGGGCGCGGGCAATCAGCCCCAGCATTTT; CDR3: CATSDTGGAGNQPQHF
D: .; V: TRBV9; J: TRBJ2-3; size: .; DNA: TGTGCCAGCAGCGTAGGTCCGGCGGGAACTAGCACAGATACGCAGTATTTT; CDR3: CASSVGPAGTSTDTQYF
D: TRBD1; V: TRBV5-1; J: TRBJ2-2; size: few; DNA: TGCGCCAGCAGTCCACAGGGGGTCGGGGAGCTGTTTTTT; CDR3: CASSPQGVGELFF